This TCR beta chain was sequenced in a study of cytomegalovirus exposure and HLA in healthy donors (dated by TCRdb to 2016 to 2017). Broadly, across the study: An earlier analysis of roughly 610 of the donors reported roughly 300 Gb of sequence data and 117 million unique TCR beta sequences obtained from approximately 180 million T cells. A later genetic analysis used genome-wide SNP genotypes for about 65% of the roughly 670 donors, treating that subset as a discovery cohort. All discovery cohort repertoires had been generated on a single sequencing platform. About 300 gigabases of sequencing data and around 87 million unique TCR sequences were included in an early release covering roughly 700 HLA-typed donors. Among the roughly 400 genotyped donors, approximately 81% belonged to the genetic ancestry cluster associated with self-reported Caucasian donors. A separate validation cohort of roughly 110 different subjects was used in addition to the approximately 610-subject first cohort. Roughly 5 DR-DQ haplotypes were handled as single units for association and clustering, since linkage in the cohort was strong. The study profiled the T cell repertoires of hundreds of subjects by immunosequencing and related them to cytomegalovirus serostatus. High-throughput TCR immunosequencing, statistical association of individual TCRs with disease status, and machine learning were combined to predict cytomegalovirus infection status. In an earlier analysis of around 540 of the donors, high-throughput TCR beta sequencing was used to judge whether each TCR beta V gene segment behaved as functional or pseudogenic. HLA typing included class I and class II loci at four-digit resolution. Typing coverage differed by locus: A, B, C, DRB1 and DQB1 were typed in roughly 620-640 donors, DQA1 in roughly 500, DPA1 in 606, and DPB1 in approximately 450. The study aimed to test whether signatures of past pathogen exposure could be identified by cataloging public T cell receptors. Donor age, sex, ethnicity and CMV serostatus were collected together with the repertoire data. To study patterns of TCR occurrence, a later analysis re-analyzed previously published TCR beta repertoires from 600 to 750 donors and added high-resolution HLA genotyping. On average, roughly 240,000 unique TCR beta nucleotide sequences were sequenced per donor among some 430 genotyped donors of the cohort, with roughly 18% of those sequences being non-productive. Rather than drawing on any new phenotypic data, the later analysis identified candidate immune exposures from TCR beta sequences and the way those sequences occurred across donors.

Preparation of the library involved the immunoSEQ multiplex PCR assay. The multiplex PCR relied on a mix of 60 forward primers for TCR Vbeta segments and 13 reverse primers for TCR Jbeta segments. The CDR3 region of rearranged TCR beta genes was amplified from genomic DNA with a multiplex PCR assay. On the Illumina HiSeq System, the amplified TCR beta libraries were sequenced as 87-base-pair reads. As for the authors' bioinformatics: A later analysis tallied tens of millions of unique TCR beta chains across the 640 or so repertoires, and about 10 million of those chains were shared by two or more donors. Raw reads were error-corrected and collapsed into unique sequences by a nearest-neighbor algorithm in which closely related sequences were merged to remove PCR and sequencing errors. CDR3 sequences were aligned to IMGT reference sequences to assign V, D and J gene segments. For a sequence to be retained, a match of at least six nucleotides to both a V gene segment and a J gene segment was required. Rearrangements were classified as productive when the CDR3 lacked stop codons and remained in frame with V and J, and all other rearrangements were classified as non-productive. Following IMGT convention, CDR3 was defined as the stretch from the second conserved V-encoded cysteine up to the conserved J-encoded phenylalanine. In an earlier analysis of more than 550 of the donors, sequences lacking an unambiguous match to a single V gene segment were excluded. In an earlier analysis of several hundred of the donors, V segments were called functional above 56.7% productive rearrangements and were called segregating when the between-donor standard deviation exceeded 5%. A statistical classification framework was built to diagnose cytomegalovirus status from the catalog of TCR beta chain sequences. A later analysis assigned V and J genes by comparing TCR nucleotide sequences with IMGT/GENE-DB human TR gene sequences. Using the TCRdist pipeline, a later analysis assigned CDR3 sequences along with most-parsimonious VDJ recombination scenarios. In a later analysis, every TCR beta chain was defined by the combination of its CDR3 amino acid sequence and its V-gene family, and reads without a unique V-gene family were dropped. To address suspected cross-contamination and a sequencing artifact, a later analysis removed around 590 highly shared, low-generation-probability nucleotide sequences. In a later analysis, a clonal expansion index was calculated for each public chain from normalized within-repertoire ranks of inferred template counts. Generation probabilities in a later analysis came from a VDJ recombination model fitted to out-of-frame rearrangements, and those results were checked against IGoR. A later analysis scored TCR-TCR, TCR-HLA and TCR-CMV co-occurrence with hypergeometric tests, applying a repertoire-size bias correction to TCR pairs. False discovery rates were estimated in a later analysis by permuting HLA or CMV assignments 20 times. In a later analysis, co-occurring TCRs were grouped with DBSCAN, and TCRdist sequence similarity was added when clustering was performed within HLA-allele-positive subsets. Repertoires with fewer than 30,000 or more than 120,000 public chains, plus five repertoires with anomalous nucleotide sharing, were excluded from co-occurrence clustering. TCRdb provides this immuneACCESS table in a form limited to in-frame rearrangements. Some clones are lacking; in checked studies, under half of them reflect an unresolved V gene, and why the rest are absent is not known. The V and J calls and clone size are taken from that table; D and trimming were inferred from the DNA. This sample is represented by roughly 92,000 clones; 80% of them were singletons. In total, the top ten clones hold about a third of the sample.

A note on this clone: Its antigen is unknown. Its ends do not fully match the called genes, so a read error is possible.

The cohort was made up of approximately 700 healthy bone marrow donors. Cohort members were all nominally healthy when sampled, although unrecorded immune exposures were likely present. The donor was CMV seropositive and was included in the group of some 290 seropositive cohort members. Every donor gave a peripheral blood sample, and the peripheral blood mononuclear cells from that sample were used for TCR beta sequencing. Genomic DNA extraction from the blood cell samples was performed with the Qiagen DNeasy Blood Extraction Kit. Inclusive of the bounding cysteine and phenylalanine, the CDR3 is 14 residues long. Just CDR3 DNA is preserved here, 42 bases in frame from base 1. For CDR1 and CDR2, the germline V gene lists SNHLY and FYNNEI. Here is what the overall study found, with its caveats: Most TCR sequences were observed very rarely across donors, whereas some public TCRs were present in many individuals. In a later analysis, HLA-associated TCR beta chains showed more clonal expansion and lower generation probabilities than non-associated chains that were equally common. When HLA alleles, especially DR and DQ, strongly co-occurred, TCR associations were difficult to assign to individual alleles. The cohort was sequenced for TCR beta chains only, and without alpha or paired-chain data the features that could be detected were limited. In a later analysis, 15,000 to 20,000 TCR beta sequences were associated with specific HLA alleles at a false discovery rate of 0.05. A later analysis found that TCR association rates varied across HLA loci, with DRB1 alleles showing the most associated TCRs and HLA-C alleles the fewest. The classifier was reported to diagnose cytomegalovirus status with high specificity and sensitivity in both the original and validation cohorts. The study gave a list of under 200 TCR beta chains associated with cytomegalovirus. Because counts were too low, roughly 18 rarely observed V segments, including chromosome 9 orphons, were left out of the earlier analysis of a few hundred of the donors. An association between a missense DCLRE1C variant and V-gene and J-gene trimming of TCR beta chains was found in a later genetic analysis and replicated in an independent cohort. In an earlier analysis of 450 to 750 of the donors, most TCR beta V segments appeared in productive rearrangements about 87% or about 30% of the time, broadly matching IMGT annotations. Sequencing depth was assumed to be roughly uniform across donors in the presence/absence analyses, though that assumption may not hold. Several of the top co-occurrence clusters appeared to be linked to parvovirus B19, influenza, CMV and Epstein-Barr virus, according to a later analysis. A further reported finding was that TCR beta sequences accurately predicted the HLA-A and HLA-B alleles for most subjects in the first cohort. Some IMGT-functional V segments, including TRBV6-2 and TRBV6-3, could not be told apart with the 87-base-pair reads, so those segments were excluded. A later analysis found that most CMV-associated TCR beta chains appeared HLA-restricted, with HLA associations seemingly driven largely by CMV exposure. The sequencing pipeline was judged likely to have produced a cluster of highly shared sequence variants as a technical artifact. It was suggested by the authors that the approach could potentially be generalized to other disease states and immunological phenotypes. Because HLA typing was unavailable for some donors at each locus, only the typed subset was used in association tests. In a later genetic analysis, fewer N-insertions in productive TCRs were reported among donors in an Asian-associated ancestry cluster than the roughly 700-donor mean. A few of the identified cytomegalovirus-associated TCR beta chains were confirmed in vitro to be specific for cytomegalovirus antigens. CMV serostatus was the only immune exposure information available for the cohort. Correlated functional status among segregating V segments might be attributable to linkage disequilibrium, but an unknown experimental factor could not be ruled out.

This chain is built from TRBV2 and TRBJ2-7, and 13 junctional nucleotides match TRBD2. Material for sequencing was PBMCs. The origin of this receptor is a man in his fifties in good health and CMV-seropositive. The encoded CDR3 is CASSSGTSGASNHF. At the DNA level, the sequence is TGTGCCAGCAGTTCCGGGACTAGCGGGGCCTCAAACCACTTC.